This is a list of T cell receptor beta chains from one sample in a study of blood T cell repertoires in COVID-19. Produced via immunoSEQ multiplex PCR; TCRdb's table is partial and in-frame only. This table has more than 150,000 clones, 80% to 90% appearing once. The sample was peripheral blood. The receptors shown here come from a woman in her forties with acute or convalescent COVID-19. Each CDR3 is given with its conserved first and last residue. A D gene is named only where the DNA matches it firmly. Expanded clones are given a class, and other clones once, few, many or no size at all.

TRBD1	-	TRBV29-1	TRBJ1-3	TGCAGCGTTGAAAAACCCCGGGGACAGGGTGGAAACACCATATATTTT	CSVEKPRGQGGNTIYF
-	-	TRBV27	TRBJ1-6	TGTGCCAGCAGCGGCCAGGGTTCACCCCTCCACTTT	CASSGQGSPLHF
TRBD1	-	TRBV7-3	TRBJ2-1	TGTGCCAGCAGCTTGGGAATGACAGGGTACAATGAGCAGTTCTTC	CASSLGMTGYNEQFF
-	-	TRBV6-2/TRBV6-3	TRBJ2-1	TGTGCCAGCAGTCCAGGGCGGAATGAGCAGTTCTTC	CASSPGRNEQFF
TRBD1	-	TRBV30	TRBJ2-3	TGTGCCTGGAGTCGCGGAAGACAGGGAGTACGAGATACGCAGTATTTT	CAWSRGRQGVRDTQYF
TRBD2	-	TRBV11-3	TRBJ2-5	TGTGCCAGCAGCTTTTTTGCGGGAGTTCAAGAGACCCAGTACTTC	CASSFFAGVQETQYF
TRBD2	-	TRBV19	TRBJ2-1	TGTGCCAGTAATCCGGGACTAGCGGGAAGCGAGCAGTTCTTC	CASNPGLAGSEQFF
-	-	TRBV3-1/TRBV3-2	TRBJ2-5	TGTGCCAGCAGCCAAGGGTATGGGGCCCAAGAGACCCAGTACTTC	CASSQGYGAQETQYF
TRBD1	-	TRBV19	TRBJ2-6	TGTGCCAGTAGTATCACAGGGGGCGGCAACGTCCTGACTTTC	CASSITGGGNVLTF
-	-	TRBV12-3/TRBV12-4	TRBJ1-1	TGTGCCAGCAGCACAACTGAAGCTTTCTTT	CASSTTEAFF
TRBD1	-	TRBV7-2	TRBJ2-7	TGTGCCAGCAGCTTACAGTCGACAGGGGGGGGCGAGCAGTACTTC	CASSLQSTGGGEQYF
TRBD1	-	TRBV6-2/TRBV6-3	TRBJ2-5	TGTGCCAGCAGTCAAAGACAGGGTCGGCAAGAGACCCAGTACTTC	CASSQRQGRQETQYF
TRBD1	-	TRBV7-2	TRBJ2-7	TGTGCCAGCAGCTCAACAGGGGTTAATCGCTACGAGCAGTACTTC	CASSSTGVNRYEQYF
-	once	TRBV15	TRBJ2-5	TGTGCCACCAGCAGAGATCTCCAACAGGTCCAAGAGACCCAGTACTTC	CATSRDLQQVQETQYF
-	-	TRBV9	TRBJ1-2	TGTGCCAGCAGCGTAGAGCAGGGGACCTATGGCTACACCTTC	CASSVEQGTYGYTF
TRBD1	-	TRBV12-5	TRBJ2-7	TGTGCTAGTGGTTTGGTTGGGGACAGGGGACGCGAGCAGTACTTC	CASGLVGDRGREQYF
TRBD2	once	TRBV24-1	TRBJ2-2	TGTGCCACCAGTGACCCCCTAACTAGCGGGAGCGGTACCGGGGAGCTGTTTTTT	CATSDPLTSGSGTGELFF
TRBD2	-	TRBV5-1	TRBJ2-3	TGCGCCAGCAGCTTGGGGGGACTAGCCGGCACAGATACGCAGTATTTT	CASSLGGLAGTDTQYF
TRBD2	-	TRBV9	TRBJ2-1	TGTGCCAGCAGCCCGGGACTAGCGGGGTATGAGCAGTTCTTC	CASSPGLAGYEQFF
TRBD1	-	TRBV6-5	TRBJ2-3	TGTGCCAGCACCCGGGACAGCCCCCCAGATACGCAGTATTTT	CASTRDSPPDTQYF
TRBD2	-	TRBV2	TRBJ2-1	TGTGCCAGCAGAGGGACTAGCGATAGAATTTACAATGAGCAGTTCTTC	CASRGTSDRIYNEQFF
TRBD1	-	TRBV24-1	TRBJ1-1	TGTGCCACCGGGGACAGGGCGAACACTGAAGCTTTCTTT	CATGDRANTEAFF
-	-	TRBV5-1	TRBJ1-6	TGCGCCAGCAGCTTGGCTGGGGAGAGGAATTCACCCCTCCACTTT	CASSLAGERNSPLHF
TRBD1	-	TRBV27	TRBJ2-1	TGTGCCAGTAGTGTGCCGGGACAGGGTTGGAATGAGCAGTTCTTC	CASSVPGQGWNEQFF
TRBD1	-	TRBV30	TRBJ1-6	TGTGCCTGGAGTGCCCCGACAGGGGGCTATACACCCCTCCACTTT	CAWSAPTGGYTPLHF
TRBD2	-	TRBV5-1	TRBJ2-7	TGCGCCAGCAGCTTGGGGACTCTAGCGGGAGGCTACGAGCAGTACTTC	CASSLGTLAGGYEQYF
-	-	TRBV7-3	TRBJ1-1	TGTGCCAGCAGCTTAACCCCCGGTCGGGGGGCCGTCGTGGGCACTGAAGCTTTCTTT	CASSLTPGRGAVVGTEAFF
TRBD2	-	TRBV6-1	TRBJ2-1	TGTGCCAGCAGTGAACAATCAGGGCTAGCGGGGTTGGTCGGGGAGCAGTTCTTC	CASSEQSGLAGLVGEQFF
-	once	TRBV13	TRBJ2-7	TGTGCCAGCAGCTTCCTCTCAGGGCCCACAAAACCCTACGAGCAGTACTTC	CASSFLSGPTKPYEQYF
TRBD2	-	TRBV3-1/TRBV3-2	TRBJ2-1	TGTGCCAGCAGCCAAGATTGGGCTAGCGGGGGGAGCTCCTACAATGAGCAGTTCTTC	CASSQDWASGGSSYNEQFF
TRBD1	few	TRBV18	TRBJ1-2	TGTGCCAGCTCACCATCCACCGGGACAGGGATAGGCTACACCTTC	CASSPSTGTGIGYTF
-	-	TRBV28	TRBJ2-7	TGTGCCAGCAGGGGAGCGGGTACCTACGAGCAGTACTTC	CASRGAGTYEQYF
TRBD2	-	TRBV9	TRBJ2-7	TGTGCCAGCAGCGTAGCCGGGGGGTGGCGGGATGGAACCTACGAGCAGTACTTC	CASSVAGGWRDGTYEQYF
-	-	TRBV19	TRBJ1-1	TGTGCCAGTACCCCGAATGACAGGCTCTACACTGAAGCTTTCTTT	CASTPNDRLYTEAFF
TRBD2	-	TRBV9	TRBJ2-3	TGTGCCAGCAGCGTAGTCTCGGGGGGGCACGCAGATACGCAGTATTTT	CASSVVSGGHADTQYF
-	-	TRBV24-1	TRBJ1-5	TGTGCCACCAGTGATTTAACAGGGCAGCCCCAGCATTTT	CATSDLTGQPQHF
-	-	TRBV7-2	TRBJ2-2	TGTGCCAGCAGCTTTGACAGCAGCACCGGGGAGCTGTTTTTT	CASSFDSSTGELFF
-	-	TRBV4-2	TRBJ2-7	TGTGCCAGCAGCGGGAGGAGGGACGAGCAGTACTTC	CASSGRRDEQYF
-	-	TRBV19	TRBJ2-7	TGTGCCAGTAGTCGGATTCAAACAGGGACCTCCACCTACGAGCAGTACTTC	CASSRIQTGTSTYEQYF
-	-	TRBV5-1	TRBJ2-2	TGCGCCAGCAGCCTGGGCCGTACAGGGGAGCTGTTTTTT	CASSLGRTGELFF
-	once	TRBV6-5	TRBJ2-7	TGTGCCAGCAGTTACTCGATTCGGTCCTACGAGCAGTACTTC	CASSYSIRSYEQYF
-	-	TRBV5-4	TRBJ2-1	TGTGCCAGCAGCTTCGAACAGTTCGCAAATGAGCAGTTCTTC	CASSFEQFANEQFF
-	-	TRBV19	TRBJ1-4	TGTGCCAGTAGTATAGTTAGCCCTTGGGGGGCTAATGAAAAACTGTTTTTT	CASSIVSPWGANEKLFF
-	-	TRBV5-1	TRBJ2-3	TGCGCCAGCAGCTTGGAACGGTCCACAGATACGCAGTATTTT	CASSLERSTDTQYF
-	-	TRBV10-3	TRBJ1-2	TGTGCCATCAGTGAGGGCCAAGAGGGCGACTATGGCTACACCTTC	CAISEGQEGDYGYTF
TRBD1	-	TRBV7-9	TRBJ1-1	TGTGCCGGGAAGGCGACAGGGGCGGTGAACACTGAAGCTTTCTTT	CAGKATGAVNTEAFF
TRBD1	-	TRBV30	TRBJ1-2	TGTGCCTGGAGTGGCGGAGGGGGCAACTATGGCTACACCTTC	CAWSGGGGNYGYTF
-	-	TRBV19	TRBJ2-3	TGTGCCAGTAGTATAAAGGGGGGGTCTAGCACAGATACGCAGTATTTT	CASSIKGGSSTDTQYF
-	-	TRBV2	TRBJ1-5	TGTGCCAGCAGTGAGTGGAGGGGAGGTAATCAGCCCCAGCATTTT	CASSEWRGGNQPQHF
TRBD1	-	TRBV27	TRBJ2-2	TGTGCCAGCAGCCAGGGGGCCGGGGAGCTGTTTTTT	CASSQGAGELFF
-	-	TRBV2	TRBJ1-1	TGTGCCACTTCCGGGGGGGCCGCCACTGAAGCTTTCTTT	CATSGGAATEAFF
TRBD1	-	TRBV5-1	TRBJ2-4	TGCGCCAGCAGCGGGGGACCCGGGACAGCTAAAAACATTCAGTACTTC	CASSGGPGTAKNIQYF
-	-	TRBV2	TRBJ2-5	TGTGCCAGCAGTGAAGTGGTAGAAGAGACCCAGTACTTC	CASSEVVEETQYF
TRBD2	-	TRBV7-2	TRBJ2-2	TGTGCCAGCAGCAATGATGTGGGACTAGCGGTATCCACCGGGGAGCTGTTTTTT	CASSNDVGLAVSTGELFF
-	-	TRBV7-9	TRBJ1-6	TGTGCCAGCAGCATAAACCGGGATCCCAATTCACCCCTCCACTTT	CASSINRDPNSPLHF
-	-	TRBV9	TRBJ1-2	TGTGCCAGCAGCGTAGTAGGGGATGGCTACACCTTC	CASSVVGDGYTF
TRBD1	-	TRBV23-1	TRBJ2-4	TGCGCCAGCAGAGGAACAGGGGGAGCCAAAAACATTCAGTACTTC	CASRGTGGAKNIQYF